This T cell receptor (beta chain) was obtained from a study of response to subunit inactivated influenza vaccine. The length of the CDR3 is 15 residues. CDR1 is SGHTA and CDR2 is FQGNSA in the germline V gene. Deletions cut 1 base from V and 8 bases from J, with 12 bases between. TCRdb re-called the RT-PCR reads with MiXCR, one entry per CDR3 protein. The sample records about 800,000 distinct CDR3 sequences, 21% being singletons. Study-level findings and limits: It was the authors' suggestion that each seasonal influenza vaccination recruits few new T cells.

The table lists this clonotype with a few counts. Its antigen is unidentified. The sequenced sample was PBMCs from blood, obtained 5 days after vaccination. The TCR comes from a man in his fifties or sixties who received an inactivated influenza vaccine. The chain joins TRBV7-2 to TRBJ1-6; D unresolved. CDR3 amino acids: CASSLVSGGDSPLHF. CDR3 bases: TGTGCCAGCAGCTTAGTAAGTGGTGGGGATTCACCCCTCCACTTT.